The source of this T cell receptor (beta chain) is a study of blood T cell repertoires in COVID-19. On the study more broadly: Italy, Spain and the United States were the sources of the convalescent and acute COVID-19 samples. Nucleic acid was either cDNA or gDNA, and it came from T cells, B-cell-depleted T cells, or PBMCs.

In the source study's methods: Amplification of reference gene primers was used by the study to estimate nucleated cell counts. Produced via immunoSEQ multiplex PCR; TCRdb's table is partial and in-frame only. The DNA was the basis for D and trimming; V, J and clone size are from that table. The table has under 300,000 clones, roughly four fifths seen once. The receptor comes from a woman aged 18-35 years with acute or convalescent COVID-19. Sequencing was performed on peripheral blood.

The CDR3 bases are TGTGCCAGCAGCGTATCCGGGACAGGGGAGCGGGAGCAGTACTTC. Protein: CASSVSGTGEREQYF. The V gene is TRBV7-9, the J gene TRBJ2-7, with 10 bases matching TRBD1. V shed 5 bases and J 7 bases; nucleotides not matched to a gene: 11. Germline V CDR1 and CDR2: SEHNR, FQNEAQ (reference sequence). The CDR3 is 15 amino acids.